The clone carrying this TCR beta chain has at least ten counts. Its target is not known. Profiles of TCR beta VDJ and CDR3 were generated from a genomic DNA template. TCRdb passed the reads through MiXCR, listing each CDR3 protein once. Of about 180,000 distinct CDR3 sequences in the sample, approximately 48% were seen once. This record comes from a study of CD8+CD57+ T cells in acquired aplastic anemia. Study information: The study obtained an average of approximately 3 ug of DNA from sorted CD4+ and CD8+ cells. Study-level results: Patients and controls were found to share more than 25 CD8+ CDR3 sequences. A significant difference in CD8+ Simpson's diversity between patients and controls was not found.

Patients picked for sequencing had shown CD8+CD57+ cell expansion detected by flow cytometry. Sequenced sample: sorted CD4+, CD8+, or CD8+CD57+ T cells (not recorded which) from PBMCs. The receptor was isolated from a human donor with aplastic anemia.

Here the CDR3 reads CASSQGVTSYNEQFF. CDR3 in DNA: TGCGCCAGCAGCCAAGGGGTCACGTCCTACAATGAGCAGTTCTTC. The chain couples TRBV4-1 to TRBJ2-1; D gene ambiguous. Germline loops: CDR1 MGHRA, CDR2 YSYEKL. Trimming pared 1 base from V and 1 base from J, leaving 8 bases between. The CDR3 is 15 residues long.